This T cell receptor (beta chain) was captured by sequencing in a study of cytomegalovirus exposure and HLA in healthy donors. The V end lost 0 bases, the J end lost 2 bases, and 12 bases lay between the germline ends. The CDR3 consists of 15 residues. Per germline, CDR1 SGDLS and CDR2 YYNGEE. The PCR contained 60 Vbeta and 13 Jbeta primers. Here immunoSEQ multiplex PCR was the method, and the copy in TCRdb shows in-frame clones only, minus some. The sample includes under 300,000 clones, 75% to 85% of them seen just once. The receptor was isolated from a woman aged 60-70 years in good health and CMV-seropositive. The sample comprised PBMCs. The V and J genes are TRBV9 and TRBJ2-7; tentative D call: TRBD2 (5 bases). The CDR3: CASSVGVALTYEQYF. DNA of the CDR3: TGTGCCAGCAGCGTAGGTGTAGCGCTCACCTACGAGCAGTACTTC.